The rows below give T cell receptor beta chains drawn from one sample of a study of shared clonotypes between healthy human individuals. TCRdb's table, derived via immunoSEQ multiplex PCR, lists solely in-frame clones and lacks some. The table includes about 460,000 clones, approximately 80% detected once. Sequenced material: PBMCs. Source of these receptors: a woman aged 40 to 55 in good health. Some clones in this sample may be carry-over from other donors' samples. Both conserved end residues are part of each CDR3. Fields, in order: V gene, clone size, J gene, D gene, CDR3 DNA, CDR3 protein. The D gene is left open where the match is weak. The size field is filled for only some rows; it gives once, few, many or a size class.

V: TRBV30; size: -; J: TRBJ1-2; D: -; DNA: TGTGCCTGGAGTCGTTTGGGCGGCTACACCTTC; CDR3: CAWSRLGGYTF
V: TRBV25-1; size: few; J: TRBJ1-5; D: -; DNA: TGTGCCAGCAGTGAGGTTGGCAGGGAGGGACAGCCCCAGCATTTT; CDR3: CASSEVGREGQPQHF
V: TRBV18; size: few; J: TRBJ2-7; D: -; DNA: TGTGCCAGCTCACCACCGTTCGATAGCCTCGAGCAGTACTTC; CDR3: CASSPPFDSLEQYF
V: TRBV28; size: once; J: TRBJ2-7; D: TRBD1; DNA: TGTGCCAGCAGTTTACAGGGGGTCCCCTACGAGCAGTACTTC; CDR3: CASSLQGVPYEQYF
V: TRBV2; size: -; J: TRBJ1-2; D: -; DNA: TGTGCCAGCAGTGAGAGGAGAGATGGCTACACCTTC; CDR3: CASSERRDGYTF
V: TRBV6-5; size: many; J: TRBJ2-3; D: -; DNA: TGTGCCAGCAGTCATGGACTGCAGAGCACAGATACGCAGTATTTT; CDR3: CASSHGLQSTDTQYF
V: TRBV10-2; size: -; J: TRBJ2-7; D: TRBD2; DNA: TGCGCCAGCAGTGGCCGGGACTATTCCTACGAGCAGTACTTC; CDR3: CASSGRDYSYEQYF
V: TRBV30; size: -; J: TRBJ2-6; D: TRBD1; DNA: TGTGCCTGGCACTGGGGGACAGAGCTCTCTGGGGCCAACGTCCTGACTTTC; CDR3: CAWHWGTELSGANVLTF
V: TRBV27; size: -; J: TRBJ1-4; D: TRBD1; DNA: TGTGCCAGCAGTCCGACAGGGGGAAAACTGTTTTTT; CDR3: CASSPTGGKLFF
V: TRBV28; size: -; J: TRBJ1-2; D: -; DNA: TGTGCCAGCAGTTCCCCAGGGGAGCAGTCCCTCTATGGCTACACCTTC; CDR3: CASSSPGEQSLYGYTF
V: TRBV7-2; size: few; J: TRBJ2-7; D: -; DNA: TGTGCCAGCAGCTTAGGGCGGGGTGAGCAGTACTTC; CDR3: CASSLGRGEQYF
V: TRBV7-2; size: -; J: TRBJ1-1; D: -; DNA: TGTGCCAGCAGCATGCACACTAACACTGAAGCTTTCTTT; CDR3: CASSMHTNTEAFF
V: TRBV4-2; size: once; J: TRBJ1-2; D: -; DNA: TGTGCCAGCAGCCAAGAAGGAGTCTATGGCTACACCTTC; CDR3: CASSQEGVYGYTF
V: TRBV5-1; size: -; J: TRBJ2-7; D: -; DNA: TGCGCCAGCAGCGAGCAAGCGGGTACCTACGAGCAGTACTTC; CDR3: CASSEQAGTYEQYF
V: TRBV7-9; size: -; J: TRBJ1-4; D: -; DNA: TGTGCCAGCACCATATCGACTGGGGGAGTCGAAAAACTGTTTTTT; CDR3: CASTISTGGVEKLFF
V: TRBV4-1; size: few; J: TRBJ1-5; D: TRBD1; DNA: TGCGCCAGCAGCCAAGATCCAGGACAGGGGCATCAGCCCCAGCATTTT; CDR3: CASSQDPGQGHQPQHF
V: TRBV30; size: once; J: TRBJ1-1; D: -; DNA: TGTGCCTGGACGGCACAGACGAACACTGAAGCTTTCTTT; CDR3: CAWTAQTNTEAFF
V: TRBV30; size: -; J: TRBJ2-7; D: -; DNA: TGTGCCTGGAGTGTCTCCAGCTTTGGCGAGCAGTACTTC; CDR3: CAWSVSSFGEQYF
V: TRBV30; size: -; J: TRBJ2-7; D: -; DNA: TGTGCCTGGAAGACGGGATACGAGCAGTACTTC; CDR3: CAWKTGYEQYF
V: TRBV28; size: many; J: TRBJ1-1; D: TRBD1; DNA: TGTGCCAGCAGTGTACCAGGGGGAATGAACACTGAAGCTTTCTTT; CDR3: CASSVPGGMNTEAFF
V: TRBV28; size: -; J: TRBJ2-7; D: TRBD1; DNA: TGTGCCAGCAGTTTTTCCGGGACAGGGCAATACGAGCAGTACTTC; CDR3: CASSFSGTGQYEQYF
V: TRBV6-5; size: -; J: TRBJ2-2; D: TRBD1; DNA: TGTGCCAGCAGTTACGAGGAAGGGACAGGGGGCCGGGAGCTGTTTTTT; CDR3: CASSYEEGTGGRELFF
V: TRBV11-3; size: -; J: TRBJ2-1; D: TRBD1; DNA: TGTGCCAGCAGCCGGGACAGCTCCTACAATGAGCAGTTCTTC; CDR3: CASSRDSSYNEQFF
V: TRBV4-3; size: once; J: TRBJ2-7; D: TRBD1; DNA: TGCGCCAGCAGCCAAGAGGCGGGACAGGGAGGCGAGCAGTACTTC; CDR3: CASSQEAGQGGEQYF
V: TRBV2; size: once; J: TRBJ2-7; D: -; DNA: TGTGCCAGCTCAACGGACGGAATATACGAGCAGTACTTC; CDR3: CASSTDGIYEQYF
V: TRBV7-9; size: -; J: TRBJ2-7; D: TRBD1; DNA: TGTGCCAGCAGCTCGCCAGGGGGCATTACTGTCTACGAGCAGTACTTC; CDR3: CASSSPGGITVYEQYF
V: TRBV6-1; size: once; J: TRBJ2-3; D: TRBD1; DNA: TGTGCCAGCAGGGGACAGGGGCCAGATACGCAGTATTTT; CDR3: CASRGQGPDTQYF
V: TRBV28; size: once; J: TRBJ1-2; D: -; DNA: TGTGCCAGCAGTTTGTCAGGGGACTATGGCTACACCTTC; CDR3: CASSLSGDYGYTF
V: TRBV10-2; size: -; J: TRBJ2-1; D: -; DNA: TGCGCCAGCAGTGAGTCCGGGGGAGCGAGCGGTAATGAGCAGTTCTTC; CDR3: CASSESGGASGNEQFF
V: TRBV2; size: -; J: TRBJ1-1; D: -; DNA: TGTGCCAGCAGTAGGAGTGAAGCTTTCTTT; CDR3: CASSRSEAFF
V: TRBV15; size: few; J: TRBJ1-5; D: -; DNA: TGTGCCACCAGCCGGTATGGGAGCAATCAGCCCCAGCATTTT; CDR3: CATSRYGSNQPQHF
V: TRBV7-2; size: -; J: TRBJ1-4; D: -; DNA: TGTGCCAGCAGCTTAGCGTACAGGAATGAAAAACTGTTTTTT; CDR3: CASSLAYRNEKLFF
V: TRBV7-9; size: -; J: TRBJ2-1; D: -; DNA: TGTGCCAGCAGCTTAGCCGTAGTGGTTGAGCAGTTCTTC; CDR3: CASSLAVVVEQFF
V: TRBV5-4; size: -; J: TRBJ2-5; D: TRBD2; DNA: TGTGCCAGCAGCAATAGCGGGACAGAGACCCAGTACTTC; CDR3: CASSNSGTETQYF
V: TRBV11-2; size: -; J: TRBJ2-5; D: -; DNA: TGTGCCAGCAGCTTGAATGGGGAGACCCAGTACTTC; CDR3: CASSLNGETQYF
V: TRBV2; size: -; J: TRBJ1-2; D: -; DNA: TGTGCCAGCAGTGAATACGGTAACTATGGCTACACCTTC; CDR3: CASSEYGNYGYTF
V: TRBV4-1; size: -; J: TRBJ1-1; D: -; DNA: TGCGCCAGCAGCCAAGGAGTCCTCAGGGGCACTGAAGCTTTCTTT; CDR3: CASSQGVLRGTEAFF
V: TRBV4-2; size: few; J: TRBJ2-1; D: TRBD2; DNA: TGTGCCAGCAGCCAGGATGGACTAGCGGGAGGCTACAATGAGCAGTTCTTC; CDR3: CASSQDGLAGGYNEQFF